The 9 T cell receptor beta chains reported below all come from one sample, sequenced in a study of blood T cells in healthy people across ages. A second PCR of about 6 to 11 cycles used a sample-barcoded 5' primer and a J-beta primer mix. Each CDR3 protein is one row after TCRdb ran MiXCR on the 5' RACE reads. Among about a million distinct CDR3 sequences listed, roughly half were seen once. Sequencing was carried out using blood. The source is a woman aged 60-75 years in good health.

The genes are TRBV6-1 and TRBJ2-6, with TRBD1 identical over 7 bases. V lost 8 bases and J lost 0; bases outside the gene matches: 4. CDR3 size: 15 residues. Germline CDR1 is MNHNS and CDR2 is SASEGT. For the CDR3, the DNA is TGTGCCAGCGGTAGGACAGGCTCTGGGGCCAACGTCCTGACTTTC. Its translation is CASGRTGSGANVLTF.

The chain joins TRBV6-6 to TRBJ2-1, with TRBD2 matching over 12 bases. Germline loops: CDR1 MNHNY, CDR2 SVGAGI (reference sequence). CDR3 length equals 17 residues. J lost 8 bases, V lost 0 bases, and 8 bases had no gene match. CDR3: CASSYSPTSGRVYEQFF. For the CDR3, the DNA is TGTGCCAGCAGTTACTCGCCGACTAGCGGGAGAGTGTATGAGCAGTTCTTC.

The chain is built from TRBV20-1 and TRBJ2-3, with 8 positions matching TRBD2. The germline CDR1 and CDR2 sequences are DFQATT and SNEGSKA (reference sequence). The CDR3 consists of 14 residues. J gave up 3 bases and V 3 bases, and 5 bases lay outside the gene matches. In DNA, the CDR3 is TGCAGTGCTAGGGGAAGCGGGGGTACAGATACGCAGTATTTT. This codes for CSARGSGGTDTQYF.

The chain is built from TRBV2 and TRBJ1-3; perhaps TRBD1 as D (5 bases). The CDR3 covers 16 residues. Germline-derived CDR1 and CDR2 are SNHLY and FYNNEI. V dropped 3 bases and J dropped 0 bases, with 12 bases sitting between them. CDR3 sequence: CASSDQGLRSGNTIYF. CDR3 bases: TGTGCCAGCAGTGACCAGGGTCTACGCTCTGGAAACACCATATATTTT.

This rearrangement joins TRBV7-8 to TRBJ2-7, with D tentatively TRBD1 (5 bases). The CDR3 has 13 residues. V lost 7 bases and J lost 4, with 14 bases in between. CDR1 SGHVS and CDR2 FQNEAQ come from the germline V gene. The CDR3 is CASKQVPDYEQYF. DNA of the CDR3: TGTGCCAGCAAACAGGTTCCCGATTACGAGCAGTACTTC.

This clonotype showed up just a few times. The chain employs TRBV24-1 and TRBJ2-3, with D tentatively TRBD2 (5 bases). This CDR3 is 16 amino acids long. The germline V and J ends were trimmed by 4 bases and 5 bases, with 18 bases remaining between them. The germline V gene encodes CDR1 KGHDR and CDR2 SFDVKD. This chain's CDR3 is CATSEARARRGDTQYF. The CDR3 DNA sequence: TGTGCCACCAGTGAGGCCCGGGCCCGACGGGGAGATACGCAGTATTTT.

The chain joins TRBV4-1 to TRBJ2-1, with 7 bases identical to TRBD2. Germline CDR1 reads MGHRA; CDR2 reads YSYEKL. Germline trimming cut 6 bases from V and 1 base from J; bases unmatched to any gene: 12. The CDR3 length is 17 residues. The CDR3 loop reads CASRKGLGEGSYNEQFF. The CDR3 nucleotides are TGCGCCAGCAGAAAAGGGCTTGGGGAGGGGTCCTACAATGAGCAGTTCTTC.

In this sample, this clonotype turned up a few times. The chain carries TRBV9 and TRBJ2-7, with a possible D match to TRBD1 (5 bases). The end of the DNA is better explained by TRBJ2-5, so the J call may be wrong. This CDR3 region has 14 residues. From germline, CDR1 is SGDLS and CDR2 YYNGEE. CDR3 residues: CASSVSQGRETQYF. The DNA of the CDR3 is TGTGCCAGCAGCGTATCGCAGGGCCGAGAGACCCAGTACTTC.

This sequence joins TRBV5-6 and TRBJ1-2; 7 nucleotides agree with TRBD1. The germline V gene encodes CDR1 SGHDT and CDR2 YYEEEE. J gave up 4 bases and V 4 bases, and 10 bases lay outside the gene matches. The CDR3 runs 15 residues. The CDR3 sequence is CASSLGYRGVYGYTF. CDR3 DNA sequence: TGTGCCAGCAGCCTCGGGTACAGGGGTGTCTATGGCTACACCTTC.